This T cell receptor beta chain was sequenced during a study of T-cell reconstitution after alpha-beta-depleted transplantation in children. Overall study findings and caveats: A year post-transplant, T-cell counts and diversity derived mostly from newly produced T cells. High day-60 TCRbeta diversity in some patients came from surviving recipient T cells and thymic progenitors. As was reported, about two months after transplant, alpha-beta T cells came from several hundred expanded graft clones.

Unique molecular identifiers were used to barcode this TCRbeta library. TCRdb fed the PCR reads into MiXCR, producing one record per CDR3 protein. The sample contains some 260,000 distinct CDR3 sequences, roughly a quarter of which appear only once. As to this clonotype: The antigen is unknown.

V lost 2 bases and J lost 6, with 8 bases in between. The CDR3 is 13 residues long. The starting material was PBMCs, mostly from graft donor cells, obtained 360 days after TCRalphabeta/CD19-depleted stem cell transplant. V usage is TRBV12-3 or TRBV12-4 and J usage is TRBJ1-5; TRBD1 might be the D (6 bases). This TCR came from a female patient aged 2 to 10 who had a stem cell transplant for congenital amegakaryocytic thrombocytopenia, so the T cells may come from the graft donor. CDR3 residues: CASSLSGVQPQHF. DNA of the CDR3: TGTGCCAGCAGTTTATCAGGGGTTCAGCCCCAGCATTTT.